This T cell receptor beta chain was captured by sequencing in a study of blood T cell repertoires in COVID-19. Study information: Donors in the United States, Italy and Spain gave samples during acute or convalescent COVID-19. T cells, B-cell-depleted T cells, or PBMCs provided the cDNA or gDNA that served as material.

The data were produced by immunoSEQ multiplex PCR, yet TCRdb's version contains in-frame clones alone and is incomplete. The table shows around 180,000 clones, with about 91% occurring only once. CDR3 length: 17 amino acids. The V gene's germline CDR1 is SNHLY and CDR2 FYNNEI. V gave up 2 bases and J gave up 8 bases; unmatched junction bases: 13. The receptor was derived from a woman aged 25 to 39 with acute or convalescent COVID-19. The V and J genes are TRBV2 and TRBJ2-1; 9 positions match TRBD2. Sequencing was done on a sample of peripheral blood. For the CDR3, the DNA is TGTGCCAGCAGTGAAAGGTTTAGCGGGAGTGAATTTGATGAGCAGTTCTTC. Its protein product is CASSERFSGSEFDEQFF.